This TCR beta chain was captured in a study of cytomegalovirus exposure and HLA in healthy donors. Whole-study findings and limits: HLA restriction was apparent for most CMV-associated TCR beta chains in a later analysis. Some V segments, TRBV6-2 and TRBV6-3 among them, were indistinguishable and were therefore excluded. The authors judged a highly shared variant cluster likely a sequencing artifact. Some TCR beta chains (around 180 of them) were listed as cytomegalovirus-associated.

Concerning this clone itself: Antigen specificity is unknown.

The PCR was carried out with 60 Vbeta primers and 13 Jbeta primers. Clones were sequenced by immunoSEQ multiplex PCR, and TCRdb holds only the in-frame ones, with some missing. The data hold around 130,000 clones, with under 85% observed a single time. This CDR3 contains 14 residues. V lost 5 bases to trimming and J lost 4 bases; unmatched junction nucleotides: 4. CDR1 and CDR2 (germline): SEHNR, FQNEAQ (reference sequence). V is TRBV7-9 and J is TRBJ2-5, with TRBD2 matching 10 bases. The sample consisted of PBMCs. The receptor was isolated from a man under 40 in good health and CMV-seronegative. This chain's CDR3 is CASSGSSGGETQYF. The CDR3 nucleotides read TGTGCCAGCAGCGGTTCTAGCGGGGGAGAGACCCAGTACTTC. Based on the CDR3 plus reference TRBV7-9 and TRBJ2-5, the full variable domain is DTGVSQNPRHKITKRGQNVTFRCDPISEHNRLYWYRQTLGQGPEFLTYFQNEAQLEKSRLLSDRFSAERPKGSFSTLEIQRTEQGDSAMYLCASSGSSGGETQYFGPGTRLLVL.